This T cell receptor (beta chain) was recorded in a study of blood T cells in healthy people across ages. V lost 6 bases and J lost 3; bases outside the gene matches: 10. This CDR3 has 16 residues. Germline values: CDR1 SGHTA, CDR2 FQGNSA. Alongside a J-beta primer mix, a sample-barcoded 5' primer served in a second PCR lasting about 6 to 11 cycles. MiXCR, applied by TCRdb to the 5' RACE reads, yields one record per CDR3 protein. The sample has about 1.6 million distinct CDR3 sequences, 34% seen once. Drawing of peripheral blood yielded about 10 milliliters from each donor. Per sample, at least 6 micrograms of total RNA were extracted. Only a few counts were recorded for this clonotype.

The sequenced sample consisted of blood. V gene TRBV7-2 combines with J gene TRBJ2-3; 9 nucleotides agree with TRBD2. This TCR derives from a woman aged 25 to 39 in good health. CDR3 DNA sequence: TGTGCCAGCAGTTGGATTCGGACTAGCGAAACAGATACGCAGTATTTT. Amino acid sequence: CASSWIRTSETDTQYF.